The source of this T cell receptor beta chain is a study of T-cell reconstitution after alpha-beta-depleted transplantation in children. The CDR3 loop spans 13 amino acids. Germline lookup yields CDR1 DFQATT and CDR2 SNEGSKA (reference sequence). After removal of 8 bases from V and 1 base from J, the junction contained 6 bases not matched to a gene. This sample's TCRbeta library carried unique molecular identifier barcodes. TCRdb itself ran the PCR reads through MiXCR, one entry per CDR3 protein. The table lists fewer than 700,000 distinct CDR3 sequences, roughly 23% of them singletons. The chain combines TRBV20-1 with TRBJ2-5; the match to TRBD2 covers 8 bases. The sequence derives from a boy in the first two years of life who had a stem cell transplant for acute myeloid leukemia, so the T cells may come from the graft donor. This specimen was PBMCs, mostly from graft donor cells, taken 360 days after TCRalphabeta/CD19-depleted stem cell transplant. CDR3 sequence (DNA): TGCAGTATAGCGGGAACCTTCCAAGAGACCCAGTACTTC. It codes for CSIAGTFQETQYF.